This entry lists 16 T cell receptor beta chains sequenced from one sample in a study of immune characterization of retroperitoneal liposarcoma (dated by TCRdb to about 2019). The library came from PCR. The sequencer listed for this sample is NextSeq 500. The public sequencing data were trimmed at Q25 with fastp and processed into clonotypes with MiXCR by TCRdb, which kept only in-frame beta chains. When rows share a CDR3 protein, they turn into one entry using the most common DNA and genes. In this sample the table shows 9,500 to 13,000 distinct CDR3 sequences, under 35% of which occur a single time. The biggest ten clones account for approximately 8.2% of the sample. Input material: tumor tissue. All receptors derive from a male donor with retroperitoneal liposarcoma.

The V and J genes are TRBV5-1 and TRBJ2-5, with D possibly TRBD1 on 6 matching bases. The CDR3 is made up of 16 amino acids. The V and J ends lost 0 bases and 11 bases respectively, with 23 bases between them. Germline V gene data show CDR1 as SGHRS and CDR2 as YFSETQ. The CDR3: CASSLGDRSFTDEQYF. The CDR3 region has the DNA TGCGCCAGCAGCTTGGGCGACAGGAGTTTTACGGATGAGCAGTACTTC.

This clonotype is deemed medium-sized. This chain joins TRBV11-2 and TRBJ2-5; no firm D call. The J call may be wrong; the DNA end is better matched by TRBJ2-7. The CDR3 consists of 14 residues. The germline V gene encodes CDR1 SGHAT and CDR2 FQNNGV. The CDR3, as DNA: TGTGCCAGCAGCTTAATGCCGGACGCCTACGAGCAGTACTTC. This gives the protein CASSLMPDAYEQYF.

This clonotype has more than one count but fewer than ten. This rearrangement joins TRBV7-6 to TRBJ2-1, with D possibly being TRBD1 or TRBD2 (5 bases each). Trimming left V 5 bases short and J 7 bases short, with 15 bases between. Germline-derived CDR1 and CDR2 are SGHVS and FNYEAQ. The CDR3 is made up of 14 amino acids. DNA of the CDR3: TGTGCCAGCAGCCCCCCGGGACGGACGAATGAGCAGTTCTTC. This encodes CASSPPGRTNEQFF.

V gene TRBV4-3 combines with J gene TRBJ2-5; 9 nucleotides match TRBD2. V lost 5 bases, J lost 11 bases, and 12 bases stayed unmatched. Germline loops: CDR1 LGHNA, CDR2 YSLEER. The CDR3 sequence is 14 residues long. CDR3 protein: CASSVLAGSREQYF. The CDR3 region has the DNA TGCGCCAGCAGCGTGCTAGCGGGATCAAGAGAGCAGTACTTC.

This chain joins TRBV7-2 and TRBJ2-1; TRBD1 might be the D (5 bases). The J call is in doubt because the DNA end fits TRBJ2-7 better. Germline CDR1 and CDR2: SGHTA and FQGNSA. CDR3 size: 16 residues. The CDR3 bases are TGTGCCAGCAGCTTAGAGGGGTCGGTGGCACCCAATGAGCAGTACTTC. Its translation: CASSLEGSVAPNEQYF.

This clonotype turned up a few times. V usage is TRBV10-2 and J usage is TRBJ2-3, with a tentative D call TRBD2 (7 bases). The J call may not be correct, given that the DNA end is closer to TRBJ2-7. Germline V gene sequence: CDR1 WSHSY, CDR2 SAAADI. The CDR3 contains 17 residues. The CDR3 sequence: CASSEEPYRTGGGEQYF. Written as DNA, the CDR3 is TGCGCCAGCAGTGAGGAGCCCTATAGAACGGGGGGCGGCGAGCAGTACTTC.

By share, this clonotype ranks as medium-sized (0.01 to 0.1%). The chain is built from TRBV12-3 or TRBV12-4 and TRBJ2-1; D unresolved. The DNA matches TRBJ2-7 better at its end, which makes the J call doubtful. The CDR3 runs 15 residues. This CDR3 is CASSLGSQEANEQYF. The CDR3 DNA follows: TGTGCCAGCAGTTTAGGCAGTCAAGAAGCTAATGAGCAGTACTTC.

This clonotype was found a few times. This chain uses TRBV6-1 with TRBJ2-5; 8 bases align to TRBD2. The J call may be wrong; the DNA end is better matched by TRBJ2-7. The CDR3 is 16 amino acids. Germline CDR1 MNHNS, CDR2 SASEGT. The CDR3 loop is CASSIVLGTSFSEQYF. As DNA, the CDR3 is TGTGCCAGCAGCATCGTATTAGGGACTAGTTTCTCCGAGCAGTACTTC.

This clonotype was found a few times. The DNA of the CDR3 is TGTGCCAGCAGCTCGCCACCGAGCGGGAGGACCTACAATGAGCAGTTCTTC. Residues: CASSSPPSGRTYNEQFF. The chain recombines TRBV7-2 with TRBJ2-1, with 9 bases aligning to TRBD2. CDR3 length: 17 residues. Trimming took 4 bases from V and 2 from J; bases not matched to a gene: 9. The germline CDR1 and CDR2 sequences are SGHTA and FQGNSA. The full variable domain, in which reference TRBV7-2 and TRBJ2-1 provide the parts outside the CDR3, is GAGVSQSPSNKVTEKGKDVELRCDPISGHTALYWYRQSLGQGLEFLIYFQGNSAPDKSGLPSDRFSAERTGGSVSTLTIQRTQQEDSAVYLCASSSPPSGRTYNEQFFGPGTRLTVL.

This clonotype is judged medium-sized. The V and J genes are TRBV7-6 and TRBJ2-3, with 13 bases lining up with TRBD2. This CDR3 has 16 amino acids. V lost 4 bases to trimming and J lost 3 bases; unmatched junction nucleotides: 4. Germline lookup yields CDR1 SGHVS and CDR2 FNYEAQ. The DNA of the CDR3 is TGTGCCAGCAGCTCGACTAGCGGGGGGAATACAGATACGCAGTATTTT. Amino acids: CASSSTSGGNTDTQYF.

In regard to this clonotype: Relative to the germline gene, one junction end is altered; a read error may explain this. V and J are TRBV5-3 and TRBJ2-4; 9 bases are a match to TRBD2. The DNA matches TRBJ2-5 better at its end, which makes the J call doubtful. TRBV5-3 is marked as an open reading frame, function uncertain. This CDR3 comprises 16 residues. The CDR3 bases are TGTGCCAGCAGCTTGGGGTCGGGACTAGCTCAAGAGACCCAGTACTTC. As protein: CASSLGSGLAQETQYF.

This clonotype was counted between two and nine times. CDR3 bases: TGTGCCAGCAGCTGGGACACCACAGATACGCAGTATTTT. Translation: CASSWDTTDTQYF. The chain joins TRBV7-2 to TRBJ2-3; D perhaps matches TRBD1 (6 bases). The CDR3 covers 13 residues. Germline V gene sequence: CDR1 SGHTA, CDR2 FQGNSA. Trimming took off 4 bases at V and 2 bases at J, with 7 bases between the two ends.

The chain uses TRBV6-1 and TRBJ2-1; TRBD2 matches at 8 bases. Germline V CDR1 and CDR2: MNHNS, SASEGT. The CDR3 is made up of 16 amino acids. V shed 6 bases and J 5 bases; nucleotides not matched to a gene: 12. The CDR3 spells CASSRKTSGFNNEQFF. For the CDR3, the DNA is TGTGCCAGCAGCCGAAAAACTAGCGGCTTCAACAATGAGCAGTTCTTC.

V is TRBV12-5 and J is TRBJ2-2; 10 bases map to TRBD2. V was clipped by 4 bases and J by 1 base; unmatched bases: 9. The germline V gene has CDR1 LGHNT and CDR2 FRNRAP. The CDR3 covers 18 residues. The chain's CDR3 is CASGSPPLAGMNTGELFF. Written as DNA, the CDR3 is TGTGCTAGTGGTTCCCCCCCACTAGCGGGGATGAACACCGGGGAGCTGTTTTTT.

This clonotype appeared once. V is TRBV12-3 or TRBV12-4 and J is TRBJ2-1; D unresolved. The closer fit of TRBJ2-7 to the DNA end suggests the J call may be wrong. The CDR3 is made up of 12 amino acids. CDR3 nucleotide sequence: TGTGCCAGCAGGCCCTTTCTCGGTGAGCAGTACTTC. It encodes CASRPFLGEQYF.

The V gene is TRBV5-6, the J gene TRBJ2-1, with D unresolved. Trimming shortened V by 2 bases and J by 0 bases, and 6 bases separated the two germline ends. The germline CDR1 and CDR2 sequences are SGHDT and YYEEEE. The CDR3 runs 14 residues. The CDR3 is CASSLGFSYNEQFF. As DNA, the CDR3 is TGTGCCAGCAGCTTAGGTTTCTCCTACAATGAGCAGTTCTTC.